Sequencing of this T cell receptor (beta chain) was carried out in a study of cytomegalovirus exposure and HLA in healthy donors. About the study: Of several hundred genotyped donors, 81% grouped in the Caucasian-associated ancestry cluster.

This CDR3 comprises 15 residues. CDR1 is SGHKS, CDR2 YYEKEE, per germline (reference sequence). The J segment lost 4 bases and the V segment lost 5 bases, leaving 9 bases of the junction unmatched. PCR amplification relied on 60 Vbeta primers (plus 13 Jbeta primers). Sequenced by immunoSEQ multiplex PCR; TCRdb stores in-frame clones only, minus some. The sample includes 150,000 to 250,000 clones. Of note for this clone: What it binds is not known.

Findings of the study overall: A later analysis showed TCR association rates differing by HLA locus, peaking at DRB1 and lowest at HLA-C. Association with HLA alleles at 0.05 false discovery rate was found for 15,000 to 20,000 TCR beta sequences in a later analysis.

This chain uses TRBV5-5 with TRBJ1-3, with 7 bases lining up with TRBD1. The sequenced sample consisted of PBMCs. The TCR was taken from a boy aged 5-17 years in good health and CMV-seronegative. The DNA of the CDR3 is TGTGCCAGCAGTTTCGAGGGGGCGGAGGGAAACACCATATATTTT. Protein sequence: CASSFEGAEGNTIYF.